This TCR beta chain was recovered during a study of blood T cells in healthy people across ages. For this clonotype: Its specificity is not known.

Whole-study findings and limits: Per million T cells, TCR beta diversity dropped about linearly as age rose. Higher diversity and more naive CD4+ cells were features of long-lived donors, compared to aged donors.

For the second PCR, which ran for roughly 6 to 12 cycles, a sample-barcoded 5' primer and a J-beta primer mix were used. TCRdb analysed the 5' RACE reads with MiXCR anew, one entry per CDR3 protein. The sample lists over 600,000 distinct CDR3 sequences, 56% occurring once. The sample was blood. The clonotype originates from a man aged 40-49 years in good health.

The CDR3 reads CASSFMAGKNRAYEQYF. The CDR3, as DNA: TGTGCCAGCAGTTTTATGGCAGGGAAGAATCGGGCCTACGAGCAGTACTTC. This sequence joins TRBV12-3 or TRBV12-4 and TRBJ2-4; tentatively, D is TRBD1 (5 bases). The J call may be in error: the DNA end matches TRBJ2-7 better. This CDR3 region has 17 residues.